This entry lists 15 T cell receptor beta chains sequenced from one sample in a study of cytomegalovirus exposure and HLA in healthy donors. In the PCR, 60 Vbeta and 13 Jbeta primers were used. The protocol was immunoSEQ multiplex PCR, while the TCRdb copy is restricted to in-frame clones and leaves out a portion. The repertoire holds tens of thousands of clones, with around 81% as singletons. The sequenced material came from PBMCs. Every receptor here comes from a woman between 25 and 40 years old in good health and CMV-seronegative.

The rearrangement joins TRBV15 to TRBJ2-3, with a tentative D call TRBD2 (5 bases). CDR3 length equals 16 residues. The ends were cut back, 1 base at V and 4 bases at J, with 15 bases in the middle. The germline V gene encodes CDR1 LNHNV and CDR2 YYDKDF (reference sequence). DNA of the CDR3: TGTGCCACCAGCAGAGCATCAGGTGGGAGACCAGATACGCAGTATTTT. It codes for CATSRASGGRPDTQYF.

Details on this clone: Mismatch with germline at one junction end may stem from a read error. CDR3 region: CASSLGAGGSDEQFF. CDR3 bases: TGTGCTAGCAGCCTAGGGGCAGGGGGCAGCGATGAGCAGTTCTTC. The chain is built from TRBV7-7 and TRBJ2-1; TRBD1 matches at 8 bases. Germline-derived CDR1 and CDR2 are SSHAT and FNYEAQ (reference sequence). The CDR3 spans 15 residues.

CDR3 protein: CASSLGGWKVDTGELFF. The CDR3 DNA reads TGTGCCAGCAGCTTAGGGGGCTGGAAGGTGGACACCGGGGAGCTGTTTTTT. The rearrangement links TRBV11-3 to TRBJ2-2; tentatively, D is TRBD1 (5 bases). CDR3 length: 17 residues. Per germline, CDR1 SGHNT and CDR2 YENEEA. V was pared by 1 base and J by 3 bases, with 15 bases between.

The rearrangement joins TRBV7-8 to TRBJ2-5; TRBD1 might be the D (7 bases). The DNA end is more similar to TRBJ2-7, so the J call may be wrong. The length of the CDR3 is 14 residues. CDR1 and CDR2 (germline): SGHVS, FQNEAQ. The CDR3 nucleotides read TGTGCCAGCAGCGCAGGGGGGCAACCCTACGAGCAGTACTTC. This encodes CASSAGGQPYEQYF.

In this sample, this clone turned up once. The chain is built from TRBV27 and TRBJ1-3, with D possibly being TRBD1 (5 bases). Germline V lookup: CDR1 MNHEY, CDR2 SMNVEV (reference sequence). CDR3 length: 14 amino acids. Trimming took off 0 bases at V and 4 bases at J, with 7 bases between the two ends. The CDR3 DNA sequence: TGTGCCAGCAGTTTATCCAGGGTCGGAAACACCATATATTTT. It is translated as CASSLSRVGNTIYF.

The V call is TRBV10-3, the J call TRBJ2-3; D remains unclear. The CDR3 length is 11 residues. In germline, CDR1 is ENHRY, CDR2 SYGVKD. V was clipped by 8 bases and J by 0 bases, with 3 bases between them. The CDR3 reads CAIQSTDTQYF. For the CDR3, the DNA is TGTGCCATCCAGAGCACAGATACGCAGTATTTT.

This clone was seen more than once but under ten times. The chain has TRBV19 and TRBJ2-7; D possibly corresponds to TRBD1 (6 bases). Trimming cost V 6 bases and J 4 bases, with 13 bases left between them. The CDR3 is 13 residues long. Germline CDR1 LNHDA, CDR2 SQIVND (reference sequence). Written as DNA, the CDR3 is TGTGCCAGTAGACAGGGCGGTAGGTACGAGCAGTACTTC. This sequence encodes CASRQGGRYEQYF. The full variable domain, with the rest looked up from reference TRBV19 and TRBJ2-7, is DGGITQSPKYLFRKEGQNVTLSCEQNLNHDAMYWYRQDPGQGLRLIYYSQIVNDFQKGDIAEGYSVSREKKESFPLTVTSAQKNPTAFYLCASRQGGRYEQYFGPGTRLTVT.

The rearrangement links TRBV10-3 to TRBJ2-3; 7 bases line up with TRBD2. This CDR3 region has 16 residues. The germline gives CDR1 ENHRY, CDR2 SYGVKD. Trimming at V came to 0 bases and at J to 6 bases, leaving 9 bases not matched to a gene. CDR3 in amino acids: CAISESMGGRIDTQYF. Written as DNA, the CDR3 is TGTGCCATCAGTGAGTCGATGGGGGGGAGAATCGATACGCAGTATTTT.

This rearrangement joins TRBV11-2 to TRBJ2-7; 7 positions agree with TRBD1. Per germline, CDR1 SGHAT and CDR2 FQNNGV. The V segment lost 1 base and the J segment 0 bases; nucleotides outside the gene matches: 6. CDR3 length: 16 amino acids. The CDR3 is CASSLGGRGSSYEQYF. CDR3 nucleotide sequence: TGTGCCAGCAGCTTAGGCGGCAGGGGGAGCTCCTACGAGCAGTACTTC.

V usage is TRBV5-1 and J usage is TRBJ2-1; 9 nucleotides agree with TRBD2. Germline V gives CDR1 SGHRS, CDR2 YFSETQ. This CDR3 contains 14 residues. Trimming at V came to 4 bases and at J to 4 bases, leaving 3 bases not matched to a gene. The CDR3 DNA is TGCGCCAGCAGCACGCGGGGGGGATACAATGAGCAGTTCTTC. It yields the protein CASSTRGGYNEQFF.

J is TRBJ1-2 and V is TRBV6-1; D call uncertain. The CDR3 spans 12 residues. Trimming removed 3 bases from V and 8 bases from J, with 10 bases in between. CDR1 is MNHNS, CDR2 SASEGT, per germline. The CDR3 coding sequence is TGTGCCAGCAGTGATTACTTTGTGGGCTACACCTTC. As protein: CASSDYFVGYTF.

This chain links TRBV28 with TRBJ1-4; maybe TRBD1 (6 bases). The germline CDR1 and CDR2 sequences are MDHEN and SYDVKM. Trimming removed 8 bases from V and 4 bases from J, with 14 bases in between. CDR3 length: 14 residues. This CDR3 is CASRNGGRNEKLFF. The CDR3 region has the DNA TGTGCCAGCCGCAACGGGGGGCGTAATGAAAAACTGTTTTTT.

The rearrangement joins TRBV5-1 to TRBJ1-6, with 10 positions matching TRBD1. J was trimmed by 5 bases and V by 1 base; bases with no gene match: 6. Germline-derived CDR1 and CDR2 are SGHRS and YFSETQ. This CDR3 has 17 amino acids. The CDR3 loop is CASSLRTGGSDNSPLHF. The CDR3 nucleotides are TGCGCCAGCAGCTTGAGGACAGGGGGTTCGGATAATTCACCCCTCCACTTT.

This chain uses TRBV6-1 with TRBJ2-1, with D tentatively TRBD1 (5 bases). Per germline, CDR1 MNHNS and CDR2 SASEGT. This CDR3 has 14 residues. V was cut by 3 bases and J by 5 bases, with 11 bases left in between. CDR3 in DNA: TGTGCCAGCAGTGAGTCTCAGGGAAACAATGAGCAGTTCTTC. This sequence encodes CASSESQGNNEQFF.

The chain links TRBV29-1 to TRBJ1-1; D is perhaps TRBD1 (5 bases). This CDR3 contains 13 residues. Germline V CDR1 and CDR2: SQVTM, ANQGSEA. Trimming took off 3 bases at V and 0 bases at J, with 8 bases between the two ends. CDR3 nucleotides: TGCAGCGTTGAGGACATGTTGAACACTGAAGCTTTCTTT. Its protein is CSVEDMLNTEAFF.